This T cell receptor beta chain comes out of a study of blood T cell repertoires in COVID-19. Profiling relied on immunoSEQ multiplex PCR, and the TCRdb table lists in-frame clones only, not all of them. The sample yields roughly 120,000 clones, around 90% seen once. The trim removed 11 bases at V and 7 bases at J, leaving 6 bases unmatched. Germline CDR1 is LNHDA and CDR2 is SQIVND (reference sequence). CDR3 length: 12 residues. The chain joins TRBV19 to TRBJ2-2, with TRBD2 identical over 8 bases. Sequencing used peripheral blood. The source of this sequence is a human donor in a cohort sampled during active COVID-19. Written as DNA, the CDR3 is TGTGCCTCGAGGCGGGGGGACGGGGAGCTGTTTTTT. This translates into CASRRGDGELFF. Full variable domain (outside the CDR3, taken from reference TRBV19 and TRBJ2-2): DGGITQSPKYLFRKEGQNVTLSCEQNLNHDAMYWYRQDPGQGLRLIYYSQIVNDFQKGDIAEGYSVSREKKESFPLTVTSAQKNPTAFYLCASRRGDGELFFGEGSRLTVL.